Listed here are 22 T cell receptor beta chains from one sample, sequenced in a study of control samples from healthy donors and cancer patients. Here immunoSEQ multiplex PCR was the method, and the copy in TCRdb shows in-frame clones only, minus some. The sample has over 50,000 clones, 88% seen once. The source material was blood. These receptors all stem from a man aged 45-65 years in good health.

The chain combines TRBV29-1 with TRBJ1-2; D gene uncertain. Germline V CDR1 and CDR2: SQVTM, ANQGSEA. The ends were cut back, 0 bases at V and 5 bases at J, with 10 bases in the middle. The length of the CDR3 is 13 residues. The CDR3 loop reads CSVEESTRYGYTF. CDR3 bases: TGCAGCGTTGAAGAGTCAACGAGATATGGCTACACCTTC.

The rearrangement uses TRBV27 and TRBJ2-2; 8 bases are a match to TRBD2. The CDR3 spans 15 residues. Germline assignment: CDR1 MNHEY and CDR2 SMNVEV (reference sequence). V shed 3 bases, J shed 5 bases, and the junction held 5 bases outside the gene matches. CDR3 sequence reads: CASSFGGTSTGELFF. The CDR3 coding sequence is TGTGCCAGCAGTTTTGGCGGGACTAGTACCGGGGAGCTGTTTTTT.

J is TRBJ2-3 and V is TRBV24-1; no clear D gene. With 5 bases removed from V and 2 bases from J, the gap between germline ends came to 7 bases. There are 13 residues in the CDR3. Germline-derived CDR1 and CDR2 are KGHDR and SFDVKD. This CDR3 is CATSVPSTDTQYF. DNA of the CDR3: TGTGCCACCAGTGTTCCGTCCACAGATACGCAGTATTTT.

DNA for the CDR3: TGTGCCAGCAGTCTCGGGCCAGTTGGTCAGCCCCAGCATTTT. It specifies CASSLGPVGQPQHF. This rearrangement joins TRBV28 to TRBJ1-5, with D hard to call. This CDR3 has 14 amino acids. CDR1 MDHEN and CDR2 SYDVKM come from the germline V gene. With 5 bases removed from V and 6 bases from J, the gap between germline ends came to 14 bases.

V and J are TRBV27 and TRBJ2-1; TRBD1 or TRBD2 may be the D gene (5 bases each). V lost 5 bases to trimming and J lost 6 bases, with 17 bases between them. This CDR3 has 15 amino acids. CDR1 and CDR2 from the germline V gene are MNHEY and SMNVEV (reference sequence). CDR3 amino acids: CASSPGTAPTNEQFF. In nucleotides, the CDR3 is TGTGCCAGCAGTCCCGGGACCGCCCCGACCAATGAGCAGTTCTTC.

The chain carries TRBV28 and TRBJ2-3; TRBD1 matches at 9 bases. The CDR3 is made up of 15 amino acids. V was clipped by 8 bases and J by 3 bases; unmatched bases: 9. Germline CDR1 is MDHEN and CDR2 is SYDVKM. The CDR3 spells CASGSPGQGTDTQYF. CDR3 bases: TGTGCCAGCGGGAGTCCGGGACAGGGAACAGATACGCAGTATTTT.

This CDR3 reads CASSLTTGELFF. The CDR3 nucleotides read TGTGCCAGCAGCCTTACAACCGGGGAGCTGTTTTTT. The chain has TRBV7-9 and TRBJ2-2, with D unclear. Trimming left V 5 bases short and J 5 bases short, with 6 bases between. The CDR3 loop spans 12 amino acids. Germline CDR1 is SEHNR and CDR2 is FQNEAQ (reference sequence). Full variable domain (rest looked up from reference TRBV7-9 and TRBJ2-2): DTGVSQNPRHKITKRGQNVTFRCDPISEHNRLYWYRQTLGQGPEFLTYFQNEAQLEKSRLLSDRFSAERPKGSFSTLEIQRTEQGDSAMYLCASSLTTGELFFGEGSRLTVL.

The CDR3 reads CASTQVTGGYEQYF. The CDR3, as DNA: TGTGCCAGCACCCAAGTGACAGGGGGCTACGAGCAGTACTTC. V usage is TRBV27 and J usage is TRBJ2-7; 9 bases are shared with TRBD1. J lost 3 bases, V lost 7 bases, and 7 bases had no gene match. The CDR3 contains 14 residues. The germline V gene encodes CDR1 MNHEY and CDR2 SMNVEV (reference sequence).

This chain links TRBV28 with TRBJ1-1; D is unresolved. Germline CDR1 and CDR2: MDHEN and SYDVKM. The V end was cut by 2 bases, the J end by 6 bases, with 4 bases between. The CDR3 is 11 amino acids. The CDR3 sequence: CASSLGPEAFF. The CDR3, as DNA: TGTGCCAGCAGTTTAGGGCCTGAAGCTTTCTTT.

The chain is built from TRBV10-1 and TRBJ2-1, with 7 bases lining up with TRBD1. The CDR3 sequence is 17 residues long. The germline V gene encodes CDR1 WNHNN and CDR2 SYGVQD (reference sequence). The trim removed 2 bases at V and 13 bases at J, leaving 20 bases unmatched. CDR3 sequence reads: CASSEKGMDRRSRGQFF. CDR3 nucleotide sequence: TGCGCCAGCAGTGAGAAGGGAATGGACAGGAGAAGCCGGGGACAGTTCTTC.

The chain employs TRBV28 and TRBJ1-1, with 7 positions matching TRBD1. CDR1 and CDR2 (germline): MDHEN, SYDVKM. The CDR3 sequence is 15 residues long. After removal of 2 bases from V and 0 bases from J, the junction contained 3 bases not matched to a gene. CDR3 amino acids: CASSLARGVNTEAFF. The CDR3 nucleotides read TGTGCCAGCAGTTTAGCCAGGGGGGTGAACACTGAAGCTTTCTTT. The full variable domain, completed using reference TRBV28 and TRBJ1-1, is DVKVTQSSRYLVKRTGEKVFLECVQDMDHENMFWYRQDPGLGLRLIYFSYDVKMKEKGDIPEGYSVSREKKERFSLILESASTNQTSMYLCASSLARGVNTEAFFGQGTRLTVV.

The chain has TRBV7-2 and TRBJ1-5; 7 bases fit TRBD1. Germline trimming cut 1 base from V and 6 bases from J; bases unmatched to any gene: 9. The CDR3 length is 16 residues. From germline, CDR1 is SGHTA and CDR2 FQGNSA. CDR3 loop: CASSLGVRQGTQPQHF. CDR3 DNA sequence: TGTGCCAGCAGCTTAGGGGTCCGACAGGGTACTCAGCCCCAGCATTTT.

The V and J genes are TRBV19 and TRBJ2-6, with D unresolved. Germline V gene lookup returns CDR1 LNHDA and CDR2 SQIVND (reference sequence). This CDR3 is built from 13 residues. V shed 5 bases and J shed 4 bases, with 6 bases lying between them. The CDR3 DNA follows: TGTGCCAGTAGTGTAGGGGGGGCCAACGTCCTGACTTTC. Its protein product is CASSVGGANVLTF.

The V call is TRBV4-3, the J call TRBJ2-3; possibly TRBD1 for D (6 bases). The CDR3 spans 15 residues. Trimming stripped 0 bases from V and 4 bases from J, with 11 bases between. Germline CDR1 is LGHNA and CDR2 is YSLEER. In DNA form, the CDR3 reads TGCGCCAGCAGCCAAGACAGGGGTGGAGCAGATACGCAGTATTTT. This translates into CASSQDRGGADTQYF.

The rearrangement joins TRBV2 to TRBJ1-4; no firm D call. Trimming removed 3 bases from V and 7 bases from J, with 15 bases in between. Germline-derived CDR1 and CDR2 are SNHLY and FYNNEI. This CDR3 comprises 15 residues. CDR3 in amino acids: CASSEFDPPSEKLFF. As DNA, the CDR3 is TGTGCCAGCAGTGAGTTTGACCCCCCGAGTGAAAAACTGTTTTTT.

This chain joins TRBV11-3 and TRBJ2-1, with D possibly matching TRBD1 (8 bases). The CDR3 is 16 residues long. With 3 bases removed from V and 4 bases from J, the gap between germline ends came to 16 bases. Germline CDR1 reads SGHNT; CDR2 reads YENEEA. CDR3 region: CASSFIDRGGYNEQFF. As DNA, the CDR3 is TGTGCCAGCAGCTTCATTGACAGGGGAGGGTACAATGAGCAGTTCTTC. Full variable domain (missing parts from reference TRBV11-3 and TRBJ2-1): EAGVVQSPRYKIIEKKQPVAFWCNPISGHNTLYWYLQNLGQGPELLIRYENEEAVDDSQLPKDRFSAERLKGVDSTLKIQPAELGDSAVYLCASSFIDRGGYNEQFFGPGTRLTVL.

The chain couples TRBV18 to TRBJ1-4; maybe TRBD1 (6 bases). Looked up from germline, CDR1 is KGHSH and CDR2 is LQKENI. Trimming stripped 4 bases from V and 4 bases from J, with 19 bases between. The CDR3 is made up of 17 amino acids. CDR3 protein: CASSLGQSPAHNEKLFF. The DNA of the CDR3 is TGTGCCAGCTCACTAGGACAGTCTCCGGCTCATAATGAAAAACTGTTTTTT.

The gene calls are TRBV27 and TRBJ1-1; tentative D call: TRBD1 (5 bases). CDR1 is MNHEY and CDR2 is SMNVEV in the germline V gene (reference sequence). V shed 5 bases and J shed 5 bases, with 15 bases lying between them. This CDR3 comprises 14 residues. CDR3 DNA: TGTGCCAGCAGTAGCAGGGTGGGGTCGACTGAAGCTTTCTTT. Protein sequence: CASSSRVGSTEAFF.

In nucleotides, the CDR3 is TGTGCCAGCTCCCGCAATACAGGGGTAGGCACTGAAGCTTTCTTT. The encoded protein is CASSRNTGVGTEAFF. The chain uses TRBV18 and TRBJ1-1, with 7 bases fitting TRBD1. The CDR3 is 15 residues long. With V trimmed by 6 bases and J by 4 bases, 11 bases remained unmatched. The germline CDR1 and CDR2 sequences are KGHSH and LQKENI.

The chain combines TRBV5-1 with TRBJ2-2; a possible D gene is TRBD1 (7 bases). From germline, CDR1 is SGHRS and CDR2 YFSETQ. CDR3 size: 14 residues. Trimming removed 3 bases at V and 5 bases at J, with 11 bases between. The CDR3 sequence: CASSSGDRTGELFF. CDR3 coding DNA: TGCGCCAGCAGCTCGGGGGACAGAACCGGGGAGCTGTTTTTT.

This rearrangement joins TRBV10-3 to TRBJ2-5, with D perhaps matching TRBD2 (7 bases). Deletions cut 7 bases from V and 2 bases from J, with 14 bases between. CDR1 is ENHRY and CDR2 is SYGVKD in the germline V gene. This CDR3 has 14 residues. CDR3: CAITPEGGQETQYF. Here the CDR3 DNA reads TGTGCCATCACCCCCGAGGGGGGGCAAGAGACCCAGTACTTC.

CDR3 sequence (DNA): TGCGCCAGCAGCTCGGACGGAGGAGGCGAGCAGTACTTC. Amino acid sequence: CASSSDGGGEQYF. V and J are TRBV5-1 and TRBJ2-7; possible D gene TRBD2, 5 bases. There are 13 residues in the CDR3. Trimming took off 3 bases at V and 6 bases at J, with 13 bases between the two ends. Germline values: CDR1 SGHRS, CDR2 YFSETQ.